Listed below are T cell receptor beta chains from one sample, sequenced in a study of T cell responses to AZD1222 COVID-19 vaccine. The assay was immunoSEQ multiplex PCR, and TCRdb's table has in-frame clones only and misses some. Of 90,000 to 150,000 clones in the sample, 70% to 90% were seen once. Sequencing was performed on peripheral blood, taken on day 0 of AZD1222 vaccination. The source is an adult in good health. Each CDR3 is given with its conserved first and last residue. D genes are given only for firm matches. A clone size is listed for some rows: how often the clone was seen (once, few, many), or a class if it is expanded.

NA,TRBJ1-2,TRBV5-1,NA,CASSSARDGNYGYTF,TGCGCCAGCAGCTCGGCTCGGGACGGTAACTATGGCTACACCTTC
NA,TRBJ2-3,TRBV9,NA,CASSRGSGSSTDTQYF,TGTGCCAGCAGCCGAGGAAGCGGTTCTAGCACAGATACGCAGTATTTT
NA,TRBJ1-2,TRBV5-1,NA,CASSTLLGDGYTF,TGCGCCAGCAGCACGCTACTCGGGGATGGCTACACCTTC
TRBD1,TRBJ2-6,TRBV27,NA,CASSLGFGTGAGGANVLTF,TGTGCCAGCAGTTTAGGATTCGGGACAGGGGCTGGCGGGGCCAACGTCCTGACTTTC
NA,TRBJ2-5,TRBV5-1,few,CASSQTVEETQYF,TGCGCCAGCAGCCAGACGGTGGAGGAGACCCAGTACTTC
NA,TRBJ1-5,TRBV5-1,once,CASSYAGDSNQPQHF,TGCGCCAGCAGCTACGCGGGGGATAGCAATCAGCCCCAGCATTTT
TRBD1,TRBJ2-3,TRBV25-1,NA,CASSPGQGARTQYF,TGTGCCAGCAGCCCGGGACAGGGGGCACGTACGCAGTATTTT
TRBD2,TRBJ2-7,TRBV4-1,NA,CASSQVAIAGSPYEQYF,TGCGCCAGCAGCCAAGTGGCAATAGCGGGGTCACCCTACGAGCAGTACTTC
TRBD1,TRBJ1-2,TRBV4-1,NA,CASSAPGTGTNYGYTF,TGCGCCAGCAGCGCGCCCGGGACAGGGACCAACTATGGCTACACCTTC
NA,TRBJ1-5,TRBV10-1,NA,CASSNFNQPQHF,TGCGCCAGCAGTAATTTTAATCAGCCCCAGCATTTT
NA,TRBJ1-5,TRBV27,NA,CASKGSLSNQPQHF,TGTGCCAGCAAGGGCTCGCTTAGCAATCAGCCCCAGCATTTT
NA,TRBJ2-1,TRBV29-1,NA,CSRGSSYNEQFF,TGCAGCCGAGGGAGCTCCTACAATGAGCAGTTCTTC
NA,TRBJ1-5,TRBV20-1,NA,CSAQDRRAQHF,TGCAGTGCGCAGGACCGACGGGCCCAGCATTTT
NA,TRBJ1-3,TRBV23-1,once,CASSLPQQVSGNTIYF,TGCGCCAGCAGTCTTCCCCAACAGGTCTCTGGAAACACCATATATTTT
TRBD1,TRBJ1-5,TRBV18,once,CASSPTGANNQPQHF,TGTGCCAGCTCACCCACAGGGGCCAACAATCAGCCCCAGCATTTT
NA,TRBJ2-5,TRBV27,NA,CASSALFGHSQETQYF,TGTGCCAGCAGTGCCCTTTTCGGGCATTCCCAAGAGACCCAGTACTTC
NA,TRBJ2-1,TRBV3-1/TRBV3-2,NA,CASSQEASPTGEQFF,TGTGCCAGCAGCCAAGAAGCTAGCCCCACGGGGGAGCAGTTCTTC
TRBD1,TRBJ1-5,TRBV5-5,once,CASSLWGQGLGQPQHF,TGTGCCAGCAGCTTGTGGGGACAGGGGTTAGGGCAGCCCCAGCATTTT
TRBD2,TRBJ2-1,TRBV19,NA,CASSIGTSGRNEQFF,TGTGCCAGTAGTATAGGGACTAGCGGGAGGAATGAGCAGTTCTTC
TRBD1,TRBJ1-5,TRBV15,once,CATSIFTGGNQPQHF,TGTGCCACCAGCATATTTACAGGGGGCAATCAGCCCCAGCATTTT
NA,TRBJ2-3,TRBV11-3,once,CASSQGGTDTQYF,TGTGCCAGCAGCCAGGGGGGGACAGATACGCAGTATTTT
NA,TRBJ2-1,TRBV30,NA,CAWSVPGPGGYNEQFF,TGTGCCTGGAGTGTCCCCGGCCCAGGCGGCTACAATGAGCAGTTCTTC
NA,TRBJ1-2,TRBV5-1,NA,CASSFGAADYGYTF,TGCGCCAGCAGCTTTGGGGCCGCGGACTATGGCTACACCTTC
NA,TRBJ1-1,TRBV2,NA,CASSDWPLNTEAFF,TGTGCCAGCAGTGATTGGCCGCTGAACACTGAAGCTTTCTTT
NA,TRBJ1-2,TRBV6-5,NA,CASSYSGAPGYTF,TGTGCCAGCAGTTATTCCGGGGCGCCCGGCTACACCTTC
NA,TRBJ2-7,TRBV18,NA,CASSPEAGSYEQYF,TGTGCCAGCTCACCCGAAGCCGGATCCTACGAGCAGTACTTC
NA,TRBJ1-5,TRBV5-6,NA,CASSTSDSRHQPQHF,TGTGCCAGCAGCACATCAGACAGCCGACATCAGCCCCAGCATTTT
TRBD1,TRBJ1-3,TRBV2,NA,CASSSQGDGNTIYF,TGTGCCAGCAGTTCCCAGGGGGACGGAAACACCATATATTTT
NA,TRBJ2-1,TRBV4-2,NA,CASSYDSTSYNEQFF,TGTGCCAGCAGCTACGACTCTACCTCCTACAATGAGCAGTTCTTC
NA,TRBJ1-1,TRBV30,once,CAWSISNTEAFF,TGTGCCTGGAGTATTTCGAACACTGAAGCTTTCTTT
TRBD2,TRBJ2-7,TRBV5-4,NA,CASSLVALAGTLYEQYF,TGTGCCAGCAGCTTGGTAGCGCTAGCGGGTACCCTCTACGAGCAGTACTTC
TRBD2,TRBJ2-7,TRBV18,NA,CASSPGGSLYEQYF,TGTGCCAGCTCACCAGGCGGGAGTCTATACGAGCAGTACTTC
TRBD1,TRBJ1-3,TRBV2,NA,CASRGYRTGAQNTIYF,TGTGCCAGCAGGGGGTACCGGACAGGGGCGCAAAACACCATATATTTT
TRBD2,TRBJ2-3,TRBV5-8,NA,CASSLYAIAGWGTDTQYF,TGTGCCAGCAGCTTGTACGCCATAGCGGGCTGGGGCACAGATACGCAGTATTTT
NA,TRBJ1-5,TRBV18,NA,CASSPNAGDGNQPQHF,TGTGCCAGCTCACCTAACGCAGGGGACGGCAATCAGCCCCAGCATTTT
TRBD1,TRBJ2-7,TRBV12-3/TRBV12-4,NA,CASTLTGIHEQYF,TGTGCCAGCACCCTGACAGGGATCCACGAGCAGTACTTC
NA,TRBJ2-5,TRBV5-1,NA,CASSPDIQETQYF,TGCGCCAGCAGCCCGGACATCCAAGAGACCCAGTACTTC
NA,TRBJ2-1,TRBV6-5,NA,CASSYRGREQFF,TGTGCCAGCAGTTACAGGGGTCGGGAGCAGTTCTTC
NA,TRBJ2-3,TRBV30,NA,CASGSGGPTDTQYF,TGTGCCTCTGGAAGTGGGGGACCGACAGATACGCAGTATTTT
NA,TRBJ2-7,TRBV11-3,NA,CASSLAGGRYEQYF,TGTGCCAGCAGCTTAGCTGGGGGCCGCTACGAGCAGTACTTC
TRBD1,TRBJ2-7,TRBV6-5,once,CASSSMGTGSNEQYF,TGTGCCAGCAGTTCGATGGGGACAGGGAGCAACGAGCAGTACTTC
TRBD1,TRBJ2-2,TRBV10-3,NA,CAISEDSGTGLTGELFF,TGTGCCATCAGTGAGGATTCCGGGACAGGGCTCACCGGGGAGCTGTTTTTT
NA,TRBJ2-5,TRBV28,NA,CASTPWKGGQETQYF,TGTGCCAGCACCCCCTGGAAGGGCGGCCAAGAGACCCAGTACTTC
NA,TRBJ2-1,TRBV28,NA,CASRLDTYNEQFF,TGTGCCAGCAGATTAGACACCTACAATGAGCAGTTCTTC
TRBD2,TRBJ2-1,TRBV10-3,NA,CAISGTSGSYNEQFF,TGTGCCATCAGCGGGACTAGCGGGAGTTACAATGAGCAGTTCTTC
NA,TRBJ2-1,TRBV24-1,NA,CATRGGAFNEQFF,TGTGCCACCAGAGGGGGGGCCTTCAATGAGCAGTTCTTC
NA,TRBJ2-7,TRBV12-3/TRBV12-4,NA,CASSLTLGYEQYF,TGTGCCAGCAGTTTAACCCTAGGGTACGAGCAGTACTTC
TRBD2,TRBJ2-7,TRBV28,once,CASLKLAGESYEQYF,TGTGCCAGTCTGAAGCTAGCGGGAGAGTCATACGAGCAGTACTTC
TRBD1,TRBJ1-5,TRBV7-8,NA,CASSRDSNQPQHF,TGTGCCAGCAGTCGGGACAGTAATCAGCCCCAGCATTTT
TRBD2,TRBJ2-7,TRBV9,NA,CASSLAGTSITYEQYF,TGTGCCAGCAGCCTCGCCGGGACTAGTATTACCTACGAGCAGTACTTC
NA,TRBJ1-5,TRBV5-8,once,CASSLRTTRNQPQHF,TGTGCCAGCAGCTTGAGAACGACGCGCAATCAGCCCCAGCATTTT
NA,TRBJ2-1,TRBV2,NA,CASPDDTLSYNEQFF,TGTGCCAGCCCTGACGACACACTCTCCTACAATGAGCAGTTCTTC
NA,TRBJ1-5,TRBV18,NA,CASSHLGGRGNQPQHF,TGTGCCAGCTCACATCTCGGGGGGAGAGGCAATCAGCCCCAGCATTTT